One sample yielded the 19 T cell receptor beta chains listed below, sequenced in a study of regulatory T cells in long-lasting Graves disease (dated by TCRdb to the early 2020s). The time point label of this sample denotes: newly diagnosed GD, antithyroid drugs for less than 3 months. For both TCR sequencing and RNA sequencing, RNA was extracted from PBMCs in TRIzol. The library was obtained by multiplex PCR. Reads for this sample came from an Illumina HiSeq 4000. TCR beta libraries were built with iRepertoire HTBI primers and Arm-PCR amplification of CDR3 regions. The public sequencing data were trimmed at Q25 with fastp and processed into clonotypes with MiXCR by TCRdb, which kept only in-frame beta chains. Each CDR3 protein appears once, grouped with its most common genes and DNA. This sample lists about 360,000 distinct CDR3 sequences; about 16% were detected once. Around 21% of the sample is taken by the ten largest.

These sequences were also reported in another study, on T cells in Graves' hyperthyroidism and ophthalmopathy.

The specimen comprised peripheral blood mononuclear cells (PBMCs), sampled at new diagnosis, from a patient treated with antithyroid drugs. The receptor set was obtained from a woman aged 18-30 years with Graves disease. Donor details come from another sample of the same person, matched by shared clones.

This clonotype has at least ten counts. V gene TRBV2 combines with J gene TRBJ2-1; 12 bases are a match to TRBD2. The V and J ends lost 5 bases and 8 bases, in that order; junction bases with no gene match: 13. Germline CDR1 SNHLY, CDR2 FYNNEI. The CDR3 runs to 17 residues. DNA for the CDR3: TGTGCCAGCAGTAGACGACCGGGACTAGCGGGTGAGGATGAGCAGTTCTTC. Protein: CASSRRPGLAGEDEQFF.

This sequence joins TRBV5-1 and TRBJ2-7, with TRBD1 as a possible D gene (5 bases). From germline, CDR1 is SGHRS and CDR2 YFSETQ. The V end lost 4 bases, the J end lost 0 bases, and 14 bases lay between the germline ends. The CDR3 is 15 residues long. Here the CDR3 reads CASSSQWTSSYEQYF. The CDR3 DNA is TGCGCCAGCAGCAGCCAATGGACATCCTCCTACGAGCAGTACTTC.

This clonotype showed up many times. The chain is built from TRBV7-9 and TRBJ2-7; D unclear. The CDR3 spans 16 residues. Between the trimmed V and J ends, which lost 3 bases and 0 bases, there was a span of 15 bases. The V gene's germline CDR1 is SEHNR and CDR2 FQNEAQ (reference sequence). The CDR3, as DNA: TGTGCCAGCAGCTTTATGGCTCTGGGCAGCTCCTACGAGCAGTACTTC. Translating it yields CASSFMALGSSYEQYF.

In its sample, this clonotype was seen many times. This chain uses TRBV7-8 with TRBJ1-3, with D possibly TRBD1 on 5 matching bases. The CDR3 is 16 amino acids. V shed 0 bases and J shed 0 bases, with 9 bases lying between them. CDR1 SGHVS and CDR2 FQNEAQ come from the germline V gene. CDR3 DNA: TGTGCCAGCAGCTTAGCGGGGCAGAGCTCTGGAAACACCATATATTTT. This gives the protein CASSLAGQSSGNTIYF.

This clonotype was recorded many times. This CDR3 reads CASIGLADYEQYF. The CDR3 coding sequence is TGTGCCAGCATCGGACTAGCGGACTACGAGCAGTACTTC. The genes are TRBV12-3 or TRBV12-4 and TRBJ2-7; the match to TRBD2 covers 10 bases. The V segment lost 7 bases and the J segment 3 bases; nucleotides outside the gene matches: 3. The CDR3 is 13 residues long.

Only one count was recorded for this clonotype. The chain is built from TRBV7-3 and TRBJ1-1; 8 bases are a match to TRBD1. V shed 5 bases and J 4 bases; nucleotides not matched to a gene: 12. Germline V gene lookup returns CDR1 SGHTA and CDR2 FQGTGA. This CDR3 contains 16 residues. CDR3: CASSPGTGQSGTEAFF. CDR3 coding DNA: TGTGCCAGCAGCCCCGGGACAGGCCAGTCTGGCACTGAAGCTTTCTTT.

This clonotype appeared many times. The chain has TRBV6-2 or TRBV6-3 and TRBJ2-1; 9 bases are shared with TRBD1. The trim removed 4 bases at V and 4 bases at J, leaving 8 bases unmatched. CDR1 is MNHEY and CDR2 is SVGEGT in the germline V gene. CDR3 size: 16 residues. This CDR3 is CASSFPGQGNYNEQFF. Here the CDR3 DNA reads TGTGCCAGCAGTTTTCCGGGACAGGGCAATTACAATGAGCAGTTCTTC.

This clonotype was detected many times. The chain is built from TRBV6-1 and TRBJ1-1; TRBD1 aligns across 8 bases. This CDR3 is 14 amino acids long. V lost 6 bases to trimming and J lost 6 bases; unmatched junction nucleotides: 9. Per germline, CDR1 MNHNS and CDR2 SASEGT. As DNA, the CDR3 is TGTGCCAGCAGGGGCGGACAGGGAAGAGCTGAAGCTTTCTTT. Residues: CASRGGQGRAEAFF.

V usage is TRBV18 and J usage is TRBJ2-3; the match to TRBD1 covers 12 bases. CDR3 length equals 18 residues. From germline, CDR1 is KGHSH and CDR2 LQKENI. V dropped 2 bases and J dropped 2; count of bases not matched to a gene: 8. This chain's CDR3 is CASSPSIPGQGATDTQYF. The CDR3 DNA reads as TGTGCCAGCTCACCATCGATTCCGGGACAGGGGGCCACAGATACGCAGTATTTT.

The chain couples TRBV9 to TRBJ2-5; 10 bases line up with TRBD2. The germline V gene has CDR1 SGDLS and CDR2 YYNGEE. The CDR3 runs to 17 residues. V was pared by 1 base and J by 3 bases, with 9 bases of the junction left unmatched. This chain's CDR3 is CASSVRLAGAGEETQYF. The CDR3 nucleotides read TGTGCCAGCAGCGTAAGGCTAGCGGGGGCCGGGGAAGAGACCCAGTACTTC.

This clonotype was counted many times. The chain recombines TRBV20-1 with TRBJ2-7, with 7 bases aligning to TRBD1. Germline CDR1 and CDR2: DFQATT and SNEGSKA (reference sequence). This CDR3 has 15 amino acids. V trimming: 7 bases; J trimming: 2 bases; junction bases outside the gene matches: 14. CDR3 bases: TGCAGTGTAGAGGGGACAGAAGACCAAACCTACGAGCAGTACTTC. Protein product: CSVEGTEDQTYEQYF.

This sequence joins TRBV6-5 and TRBJ2-2; D might be TRBD2 (6 bases). V was trimmed by 3 bases and J by 4 bases, leaving 15 bases between them. Germline lookup yields CDR1 MNHEY and CDR2 SVGAGI. The CDR3 contains 16 residues. Here the CDR3 reads CASSYETGGSTGELFF. CDR3 DNA sequence: TGTGCCAGCAGTTATGAGACCGGGGGTTCCACCGGGGAGCTGTTTTTT.

CDR3 loop: CASRYGVRGTDTQYF. Written as DNA, the CDR3 is TGTGCCAGTAGGTACGGCGTCAGGGGCACAGATACGCAGTATTTT. The chain recombines TRBV19 with TRBJ2-3; possible D gene TRBD1, 5 bases. CDR3 length: 15 residues. Trimming shortened V by 6 bases and J by 1 base, and 14 bases separated the two germline ends. CDR1 is LNHDA, CDR2 SQIVND, per germline (reference sequence).

About this clonotype: It may be a read error: a sequence one base away is much more abundant. The chain carries TRBV3-1 and TRBJ2-2, with D possibly TRBD2 on 5 matching bases. Germline CDR1 is LGHDT and CDR2 is YNNKEL (reference sequence). The length of the CDR3 is 13 residues. The CDR3 nucleotides are TGTGCCAGCAGCCAATATGACACCGGGGAGCTGGTTTTT. Protein product: CASSQYDTGELVF.

This clonotype was seen many times. V is TRBV2 and J is TRBJ2-5, with D possibly being TRBD1 (5 bases). The germline V and J ends were trimmed by 5 bases and 4 bases, with 14 bases remaining between them. The CDR3 has 14 amino acids. The germline CDR1 and CDR2 sequences are SNHLY and FYNNEI. Here the CDR3 reads CASSNPARAETQYF. CDR3 coding DNA: TGTGCCAGCAGTAACCCGGCCAGGGCAGAGACCCAGTACTTC.

This clonotype was counted many times. The chain couples TRBV11-2 to TRBJ2-5; no firm D call. Germline CDR1 reads SGHAT; CDR2 reads FQNNGV. The CDR3 consists of 14 residues. V was pared by 2 bases and J by 5 bases, with 12 bases between. The CDR3 region has the DNA TGTGCCAGCAGCTTATCCCGGCTGGGGGAGACCCAGTACTTC. It is translated as CASSLSRLGETQYF.

This clonotype was counted only a few times. This chain joins TRBV5-1 and TRBJ2-2, with a tentative D call TRBD1 (6 bases). This CDR3 is 15 amino acids long. The V and J ends lost 4 bases and 1 base respectively, with 11 bases between them. Germline V lookup: CDR1 SGHRS, CDR2 YFSETQ. Written as DNA, the CDR3 is TGCGCCAGCAGCACCCAGACAGGGAACACCGGGGAGCTGTTTTTT. It codes for CASSTQTGNTGELFF.

This clonotype was counted at least ten times. The chain couples TRBV5-1 to TRBJ2-7, with D possibly TRBD1 on 6 matching bases. Trimming cost V 0 bases and J 2 bases, with 18 bases left between them. The germline CDR1 and CDR2 sequences are SGHRS and YFSETQ. The CDR3 sequence is 17 residues long. CDR3 amino acids: CASSLAPGDRPAYEQYF. The CDR3 DNA sequence: TGCGCCAGCAGCTTGGCCCCTGGTGACAGGCCAGCCTACGAGCAGTACTTC.

A remark on this clonotype: This may be a read error, as it is one base from a much larger clone. The rearrangement joins TRBV7-8 to TRBJ2-2, with D possibly being TRBD2 (7 bases). CDR3 length equals 15 residues. The germline V gene encodes CDR1 SGHVS and CDR2 FQNEAQ. The CDR3 spells CASSPPGGSTGELLF. The DNA of the CDR3 is TGTGCCAGCAGCCCGCCGGGGGGCTCCACCGGGGAGCTGCTTTTT. Supplemented by reference TRBV7-8 and TRBJ2-2, the full variable domain reads GAGVSQSPRYKVAKRGQDVALRCDPISGHVSLFWYQQALGQGPEFLTYFQNEAQLDKSGLPSDRFFAERPEGSVSTLKIQRTQQEDSAVYLCASSPPGGSTGELLFGEGSRLTVL.